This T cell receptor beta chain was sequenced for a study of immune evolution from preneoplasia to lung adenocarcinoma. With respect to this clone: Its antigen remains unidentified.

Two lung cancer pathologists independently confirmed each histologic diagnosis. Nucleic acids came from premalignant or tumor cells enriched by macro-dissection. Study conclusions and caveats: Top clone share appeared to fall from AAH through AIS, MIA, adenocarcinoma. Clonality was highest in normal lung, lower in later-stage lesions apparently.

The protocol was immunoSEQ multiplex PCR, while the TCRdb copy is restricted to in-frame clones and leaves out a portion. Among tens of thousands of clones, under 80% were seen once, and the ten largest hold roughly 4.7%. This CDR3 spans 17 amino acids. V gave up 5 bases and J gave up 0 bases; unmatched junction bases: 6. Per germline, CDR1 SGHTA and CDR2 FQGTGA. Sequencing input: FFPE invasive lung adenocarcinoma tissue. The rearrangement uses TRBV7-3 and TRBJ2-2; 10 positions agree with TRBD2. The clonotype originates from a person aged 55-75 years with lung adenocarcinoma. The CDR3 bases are TGTGCCAGCAGCATAGAAAGCGGGAGGGCGAACACCGGGGAGCTGTTTTTT. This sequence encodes CASSIESGRANTGELFF.